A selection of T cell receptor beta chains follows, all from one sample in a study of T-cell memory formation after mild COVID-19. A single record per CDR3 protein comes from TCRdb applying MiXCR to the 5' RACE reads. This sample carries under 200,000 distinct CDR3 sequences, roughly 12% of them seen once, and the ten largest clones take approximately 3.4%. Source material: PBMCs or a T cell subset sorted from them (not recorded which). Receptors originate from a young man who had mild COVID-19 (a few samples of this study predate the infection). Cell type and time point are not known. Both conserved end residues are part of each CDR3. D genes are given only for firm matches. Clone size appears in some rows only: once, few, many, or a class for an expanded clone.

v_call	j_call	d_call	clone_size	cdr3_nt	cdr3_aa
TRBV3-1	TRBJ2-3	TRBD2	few	TGTGCCAGCAGCCAATCAGCGGGGGGCCCCACAGATACGCAGTATTTT	CASSQSAGGPTDTQYF
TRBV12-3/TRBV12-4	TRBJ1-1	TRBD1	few	TGTGCCAGCAGGCCCACAGGGGCTTACACTGAAGCTTTCTTT	CASRPTGAYTEAFF
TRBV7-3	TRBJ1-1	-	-	TGTGCCAGCAGTAATATCGAGACCATGAACACTGAAGCTTTCTTT	CASSNIETMNTEAFF
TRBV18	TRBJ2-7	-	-	TGTGCCAGCTCACCCCCCGCGACAGGCCAGGGCGAGCAGTACTTC	CASSPPATGQGEQYF
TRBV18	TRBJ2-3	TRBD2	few	TGTGCCAGCTCACCACTAGCGGGGGATCCAGATACGCAGTATTTT	CASSPLAGDPDTQYF
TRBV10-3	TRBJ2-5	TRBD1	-	TGTGCCATCGGCGGACAGGGGGCAGGAGAGACCCAGTACTTC	CAIGGQGAGETQYF
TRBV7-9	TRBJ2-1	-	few	TGTGCCAGTCGGGGCGGGGCAAATGATGAGCAGTTCTTC	CASRGGANDEQFF
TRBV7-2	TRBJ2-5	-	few	TGTGCCAGCAGCTTAGCGCCCCAAGAGACCCAGTACTTC	CASSLAPQETQYF
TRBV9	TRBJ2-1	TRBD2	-	TGTGCCAGCAGCGCCAGCGGGGGGGCCGTGGATGAGCAGTTCTTC	CASSASGGAVDEQFF
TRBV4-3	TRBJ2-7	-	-	TGCGCCAGCAGCACCAGGGGCGGGCAATACGAGCAGTACTTC	CASSTRGGQYEQYF
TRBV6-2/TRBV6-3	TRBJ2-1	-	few	TGTGCCAGCAGCCAAGGGGGCTACAATGAGCAGTTCTTC	CASSQGGYNEQFF
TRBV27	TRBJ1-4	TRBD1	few	TGTGCCAGCACTCCGGGGACAGCTAATGAAAAACTGTTTTTT	CASTPGTANEKLFF
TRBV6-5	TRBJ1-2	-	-	TGTGCCAGCAGTTACTCGAAACACCACACGTCTAACTATGGCTACACCTTC	CASSYSKHHTSNYGYTF
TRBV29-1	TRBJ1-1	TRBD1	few	TGCAGCGTTTTGTTAAGGGGGCTTGACACTGAAGCTTTCTTT	CSVLLRGLDTEAFF
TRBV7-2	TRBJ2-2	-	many	TGTGCCAGCAGTCAAAAGGTGGCGAACACCGGGGAGCTGTTTTTT	CASSQKVANTGELFF
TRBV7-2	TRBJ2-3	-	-	TGTGCCAGCAGCTGGTTCACAGATACGCAGTATTTT	CASSWFTDTQYF
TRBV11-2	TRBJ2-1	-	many	TGTGCCAGCAGCTTAGATGTGGCCCAGACCAACGAGCAGTTCTTC	CASSLDVAQTNEQFF
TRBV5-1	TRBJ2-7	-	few	TGCGCCAGCAGATTTTTGCGGGGCGGCTACGAGCAGTACTTC	CASRFLRGGYEQYF
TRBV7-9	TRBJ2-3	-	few	TGTGCCAGCAGCTTGACGACTTCCAGGGATACGCAGTATTTT	CASSLTTSRDTQYF
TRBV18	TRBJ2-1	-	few	TGTGCCAGCTCACTGGGCGGGTTCGAATTCGGCAATGAGCAGTTCTTC	CASSLGGFEFGNEQFF
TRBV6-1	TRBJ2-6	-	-	TGTGCCACCGTCGCATGGGGCTCTGGGGCCAACGTCCTGACTTTC	CATVAWGSGANVLTF
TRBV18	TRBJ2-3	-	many	TGTGCCAGCTCACCGGACGGACGAATCACAGATACGCAGTATTTT	CASSPDGRITDTQYF
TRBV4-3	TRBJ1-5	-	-	TGCGCCAGCAGCCAAGATGGTAATCAGCCCCAGCATTTT	CASSQDGNQPQHF
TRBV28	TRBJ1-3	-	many	TGTGCCAGCAGTTTCTTTGGGTTGAGCTCTGGAAACACCATATATTTT	CASSFFGLSSGNTIYF
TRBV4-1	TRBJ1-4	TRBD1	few	TGCGCCAGCAGCCAAGGACAGGGTATCGAAAAACTGTTTTTT	CASSQGQGIEKLFF
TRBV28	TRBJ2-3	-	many	TGTGCCAGCAGTTTATTAGCAGCGGGTCAGGCCACAGATACGCAGTATTTT	CASSLLAAGQATDTQYF
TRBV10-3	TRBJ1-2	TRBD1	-	TGTGCCATCAGTGAGGATCCAAGGGGGCGAAACTATGGCTACACCTTC	CAISEDPRGRNYGYTF
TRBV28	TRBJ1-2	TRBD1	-	TGTGCCAGCAGTTCCCCGGGACAGAATCACTATGGCTACACCTTC	CASSSPGQNHYGYTF
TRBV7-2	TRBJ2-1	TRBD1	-	TGTGCCAGCGGAGTCATGACAGGGTCGACCAATGAGCAGTTCTTC	CASGVMTGSTNEQFF
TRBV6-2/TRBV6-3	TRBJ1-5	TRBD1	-	TGTGCCAGCATCGACCGGGACAGGGGCGATCAGCCCCAGCATTTT	CASIDRDRGDQPQHF
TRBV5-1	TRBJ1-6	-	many	TGCGCCAGCAGCTTGAAACTCGATTCACCCCTCCACTTT	CASSLKLDSPLHF
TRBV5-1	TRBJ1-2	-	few	TGCGCCAGCGGCCCGGGGAGGGCTAACTATGGCTACACCTTC	CASGPGRANYGYTF
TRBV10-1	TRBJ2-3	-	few	TGCGCCAGCAGTGTCGGACTACCGGGGCGAGATACGCAGTATTTT	CASSVGLPGRDTQYF
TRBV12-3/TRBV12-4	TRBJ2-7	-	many	TGTGCCAGCAGTTTAGCGGCCGGGGCTAACTACGAGCAGTACTTC	CASSLAAGANYEQYF
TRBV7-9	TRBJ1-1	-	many	TGTGCCAGCAGCTCTCGTGGGACGTTAGACACTGAAGCTTTCTTT	CASSSRGTLDTEAFF
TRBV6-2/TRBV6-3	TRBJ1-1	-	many	TGTGCCAGCAGATTGATGGGGGGCACTGAAGCTTTCTTT	CASRLMGGTEAFF
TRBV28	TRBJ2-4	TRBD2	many	TGTGCCAGCAGACACGGGGGGGGGATCCAGTACTTC	CASRHGGGIQYF
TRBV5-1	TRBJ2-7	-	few	TGCGCCAGCAGCTTGGTTGGCAGAGCCTACGAGCAGTACTTC	CASSLVGRAYEQYF